A single sample gave rise to the 21 T cell receptor beta chains below, sequenced in a study of blood T cells in healthy people across ages. The use of a sample-barcoded 5' primer and a J-beta primer mix characterized a second PCR of about 6 to 11 cycles. TCRdb reanalysed the 5' RACE reads using MiXCR and keeps one entry per CDR3 protein. The sample lists 1.2 million to 1.5 million distinct CDR3 sequences, 55% to 75% occurring once. Specimen: blood. These receptors were obtained from a man aged 18 to 35 in good health.

The chain uses TRBV27 and TRBJ2-3; 9 bases are a match to TRBD2. Trimming took 5 bases from V and 0 from J; bases not matched to a gene: 6. The germline V gene encodes CDR1 MNHEY and CDR2 SMNVEV (reference sequence). CDR3 length: 16 amino acids. The CDR3 bases are TGTGCCAGCAGTAAAACTAGCGGGTCTAGCACAGATACGCAGTATTTT. It yields the protein CASSKTSGSSTDTQYF.

The rearrangement joins TRBV20-1 to TRBJ2-3, with D perhaps being TRBD1 or TRBD2 (7 bases each). Germline values: CDR1 DFQATT, CDR2 SNEGSKA (reference sequence). V lost 6 bases and J 6 bases, leaving 28 bases between the germline ends. The CDR3 totals 17 residues. CDR3 coding DNA: TGCAGTGCAGGGGGGGCACAGGGGAGACTTGCTGCGGATACGCAGTATTTT. As protein: CSAGGAQGRLAADTQYF.

The V gene is TRBV28, the J gene TRBJ2-3, with 7 bases identical to TRBD1. The ends lost 4 bases at V and 2 bases at J; junction bases unmatched: 6. The germline CDR1 and CDR2 sequences are MDHEN and SYDVKM. The CDR3 has 15 amino acids. The CDR3 DNA follows: TGTGCCAGCAGTTGGGGGACAGAAATCACAGATACGCAGTATTTT. It specifies CASSWGTEITDTQYF.

The V call is TRBV14, the J call TRBJ2-2, with TRBD2 matching over 14 bases. Germline lookup yields CDR1 SGHDN and CDR2 FVKESK. J lost 7 bases, V lost 4 bases, and 5 bases had no gene match. This CDR3 region has 16 residues. CDR3 DNA sequence: TGTGCCAGCAGCCGTGGGACTAGCGGGAGTCTCGGGGAGCTGTTTTTT. It translates to CASSRGTSGSLGELFF.

This rearrangement joins TRBV7-9 to TRBJ2-1, with D tentatively TRBD1 (7 bases). Trimming removed 3 bases at V and 7 bases at J, with 16 bases between. The CDR3 contains 15 residues. The germline CDR1 and CDR2 sequences are SEHNR and FQNEAQ (reference sequence). CDR3 protein: CASSFQGGLGNEQFF. CDR3 DNA: TGTGCCAGCAGCTTCCAGGGGGGTCTGGGAAATGAGCAGTTCTTC.

This rearrangement joins TRBV29-1 to TRBJ2-5; weak D call: TRBD2 (6 bases). The J call is doubtful: the DNA matches TRBJ2-7 better. The CDR3 contains 15 residues. The germline V gene has CDR1 SQVTM and CDR2 ANQGSEA. The CDR3 DNA is TGCAGCGTTGAGGTGTTAGCGGCCATGAGCAGCGAGCAGTACTTC. Its translation: CSVEVLAAMSSEQYF.

This clonotype was recorded once. V usage is TRBV6-2 or TRBV6-3 and J usage is TRBJ2-4, with TRBD2 identical over 11 bases. CDR1 is MNHEY and CDR2 is SVGEGT in the germline V gene. V lost 4 bases to trimming and J lost 7 bases; unmatched junction nucleotides: 9. The CDR3 covers 16 residues. In DNA form, the CDR3 reads TGTGCCAGCAGTTCAACGTCTAGCGGGGGGATGAACATTCAGTACTTC. This translates into CASSSTSSGGMNIQYF.

J is TRBJ2-3 and V is TRBV12-3 or TRBV12-4, with TRBD1 matching 7 bases. This CDR3 has 14 residues. V shed 7 bases and J 4 bases; nucleotides not matched to a gene: 8. The CDR3 reads CASIRGQGPDTQYF. The CDR3 bases are TGTGCCAGCATTAGGGGGCAGGGTCCAGATACGCAGTATTTT.

This sequence joins TRBV7-9 and TRBJ1-2; a weak D match, TRBD1 (5 bases). V shed 1 base and J shed 2 bases, with 14 bases lying between them. The CDR3 runs to 16 residues. Germline V lookup: CDR1 SEHNR, CDR2 FQNEAQ (reference sequence). This chain's CDR3 is CASSLEVGRTNYGYTF. CDR3 sequence (DNA): TGTGCCAGCAGCTTAGAGGTGGGACGGACCAACTATGGCTACACCTTC.

J is TRBJ2-1 and V is TRBV12-3 or TRBV12-4; D remains unclear. Trimming took off 1 base at V and 7 bases at J, with 14 bases between the two ends. The CDR3 sequence is 15 residues long. CDR3 in DNA: TGTGCCAGCAGTTTAGGCGTCCCTCGGTGGAATGAGCAGTTCTTC. It is translated as CASSLGVPRWNEQFF.

This chain connects TRBV28 to TRBJ2-5; 7 bases are a match to TRBD1. The J call may be incorrect, as the DNA end agrees better with TRBJ2-7. The germline CDR1 and CDR2 sequences are MDHEN and SYDVKM. The CDR3 covers 14 residues. In nucleotides, the CDR3 is TGTGCCAGTAGGGGACAGACAGGGACCTACGAGCAGTACTTC. Translating it yields CASRGQTGTYEQYF.

Only one count was recorded for this clonotype. The chain recombines TRBV4-1 with TRBJ1-5, with 8 bases aligning to TRBD1. Germline V gene data show CDR1 as MGHRA and CDR2 as YSYEKL. CDR3 length: 17 residues. V was clipped by 2 bases and J by 3 bases; unmatched bases: 9. In nucleotides, the CDR3 is TGCGCCAGCAGCCAACTACCTGGGACAGGCTCCAATCAGCCCCAGCATTTT. Translating gives CASSQLPGTGSNQPQHF.

This clonotype has just a few counts. This chain connects TRBV5-1 to TRBJ2-5; 8 bases line up with TRBD1. From germline, CDR1 is SGHRS and CDR2 YFSETQ. Trimming took 2 bases from V and 4 from J; bases not matched to a gene: 7. This CDR3 is 15 amino acids long. The CDR3 DNA reads as TGCGCCAGCAGCTTCCTACAGGGGGGCCGAGAGACCCAGTACTTC. Protein product: CASSFLQGGRETQYF. Supplemented by reference TRBV5-1 and TRBJ2-5, the full variable domain reads KAGVTQTPRYLIKTRGQQVTLSCSPISGHRSVSWYQQTPGQGLQFLFEYFSETQRNKGNFPGRFSGRQFSNSRSEMNVSTLELGDSALYLCASSFLQGGRETQYFGPGTRLLVL.

The V and J genes are TRBV27 and TRBJ2-5; 9 nucleotides agree with TRBD2. Germline assignment: CDR1 MNHEY and CDR2 SMNVEV (reference sequence). V was clipped by 2 bases and J by 11 bases; unmatched bases: 12. There are 15 residues in the CDR3. CDR3 loop: CASSLTLAGYNEQYF. In DNA, the CDR3 is TGTGCCAGCAGTTTAACCCTAGCGGGATACAATGAGCAGTACTTC.

The J gene is TRBJ1-2, the V gene TRBV12-3 or TRBV12-4, with D possibly being TRBD1 (5 bases). The germline V and J ends were trimmed by 5 bases and 6 bases, with 19 bases remaining between them. This CDR3 contains 15 residues. CDR3 DNA: TGTGCCAGCAGTGATCGACGGGACTCCTTCAATGGCTACACCTTC. It codes for CASSDRRDSFNGYTF.

V usage is TRBV20-1 and J usage is TRBJ1-4, with 8 bases aligning to TRBD1. CDR1 DFQATT and CDR2 SNEGSKA come from the germline V gene (reference sequence). This CDR3 spans 13 amino acids. J gave up 8 bases and V 7 bases, and 9 bases lay outside the gene matches. CDR3 DNA: TGCAGTGGCTGGGACAGGTCGGGCGAAAAACTGTTTTTT. Residues: CSGWDRSGEKLFF.

The rearrangement links TRBV10-2 to TRBJ1-2, with TRBD1 identical over 7 bases. The trim removed 0 bases at V and 4 bases at J, leaving 2 bases unmatched. This CDR3 spans 14 amino acids. Germline V CDR1 and CDR2: WSHSY, SAAADI. CDR3 coding DNA: TGCGCCAGCAGTGAGTCGTCAGGGGGCTATGGCTACACCTTC. Protein sequence: CASSESSGGYGYTF.

This clonotype was counted between two and nine times. V and J are TRBV7-2 and TRBJ1-5; D unclear. Trimming removed 5 bases from V and 0 bases from J, with 11 bases in between. The CDR3 is 15 residues long. Germline assignment: CDR1 SGHTA and CDR2 FQGNSA. CDR3 sequence: CASSRPSYSNQPQHF. CDR3 DNA: TGTGCCAGCAGCCGTCCCTCTTATAGCAATCAGCCCCAGCATTTT.

The chain links TRBV12-3 or TRBV12-4 to TRBJ2-1; D may be TRBD1 (6 bases). The V gene lost 2 bases and the J gene lost 10 bases, with 12 bases spanning the gap. This CDR3 region has 13 residues. The CDR3 bases are TGTGCCAGCAGTTTAAAAGGACAGAGGGAGCAGTTCTTC. Encoded protein: CASSLKGQREQFF.

This clonotype was detected only once. This chain connects TRBV4-3 to TRBJ1-1; unclear D gene. V lost 3 bases, J lost 12 bases, and 23 bases lay in between. Per germline, CDR1 LGHNA and CDR2 YSLEER. This CDR3 spans 15 amino acids. The CDR3 region has the DNA TGCGCCAGCAGCCAGGGCGCCCCGGGAGTACCCATTTCTTTCTTT. This gives the protein CASSQGAPGVPISFF.

This rearrangement joins TRBV4-1 to TRBJ1-1; D remains unclear. Germline values: CDR1 MGHRA, CDR2 YSYEKL. V lost 3 bases and J lost 3, with 14 bases in between. The CDR3 has 15 residues. In DNA form, the CDR3 reads TGCGCCAGCAGCCACCCCAACGCGGGTGACACTGAAGCTTTCTTT. This sequence encodes CASSHPNAGDTEAFF.